Following are 21 T cell receptor beta chains from one sample sequenced in a study of shared clonotypes between healthy human individuals. Some clones are missing from TCRdb's copy, which holds only in-frame ones; the method was immunoSEQ multiplex PCR. The top ten clones hold approximately 0.5% of a sample with about 1.1 million clones, more than 75% of them seen once. Source material: memory CD4+ T cells from PBMCs. Documented subset: CD45RA-negative fraction. These receptors all stem from a man younger than 35 in good health. Some clones in this sample may be carry-over from other donors' samples.

The rearrangement joins TRBV30 to TRBJ2-4; the D gene is possibly TRBD2 (6 bases). V lost 1 base, J lost 9 bases, and 13 bases lay in between. Germline V gene sequence: CDR1 GTSNPN, CDR2 SVGIG (reference sequence). The CDR3 covers 13 residues. The CDR3 reads CAWSAWRVGIQYF. The DNA of the CDR3 is TGTGCCTGGAGTGCGTGGAGGGTAGGCATTCAGTACTTC.

This sequence joins TRBV2 and TRBJ2-1, with 8 bases identical to TRBD1. The CDR3 loop spans 16 amino acids. Germline V CDR1 and CDR2: SNHLY, FYNNEI. Losses at the gene ends were 5 bases for V and 10 bases for J; bases not matched to a gene: 16. The CDR3 sequence: CASSRGTGTSSGEQFF. For the CDR3, the DNA is TGTGCCAGCAGTCGAGGGACAGGTACCTCTTCAGGGGAGCAGTTCTTC.

CDR3 region: CAWSTYRGNTGELFF. Written as DNA, the CDR3 is TGTGCCTGGAGTACCTACAGGGGCAACACCGGGGAGCTGTTTTTT. This chain uses TRBV30 with TRBJ2-2; 7 bases line up with TRBD1. Germline CDR1 is GTSNPN and CDR2 is SVGIG (reference sequence). This CDR3 is built from 15 residues. V shed 2 bases, J shed 2 bases, and the junction held 5 bases outside the gene matches. The full variable domain, with the rest looked up from reference TRBV30 and TRBJ2-2, is SQTIHQWPATLVQPVGSPLSLECTVEGTSNPNLYWYRQAAGRGLQLLFYSVGIGQISSEVPQNLSASRPQDRQFILSSKKLLLSDSGFYLCAWSTYRGNTGELFFGEGSRLTVL.

The chain employs TRBV4-1 and TRBJ2-1; D possibly uses TRBD1 or TRBD2 (5 bases each). Trimming removed 5 bases from V and 10 bases from J, with 15 bases in between. The CDR3 runs to 13 residues. Germline CDR1 and CDR2: MGHRA and YSYEKL. The CDR3 DNA follows: TGCGCCAGCAGCTCTGGGGACCTAAGGGAGCAGTTCTTC. It codes for CASSSGDLREQFF.

The chain uses TRBV11-2 and TRBJ1-1; TRBD1 aligns across 7 bases. Germline V gives CDR1 SGHAT, CDR2 FQNNGV. Trimming cost V 5 bases and J 1 base; bases outside gene matches: 13. This CDR3 has 17 amino acids. Here the CDR3 reads CASSPGVLAGGNTEAFF. The CDR3 DNA sequence: TGTGCCAGCAGCCCAGGGGTCTTGGCAGGGGGGAACACTGAAGCTTTCTTT.

The chain combines TRBV5-1 with TRBJ2-1, with 9 bases aligning to TRBD2. J gave up 9 bases and V 4 bases, and 17 bases lay outside the gene matches. CDR3 length: 17 amino acids. The germline CDR1 and CDR2 sequences are SGHRS and YFSETQ. The CDR3 DNA is TGCGCCAGCAGCGAAACCCCTAGCGGGGCACCTGAGGGTGAGCAGTTCTTC. It yields the protein CASSETPSGAPEGEQFF.

The count of this clone is one. J is TRBJ2-1 and V is TRBV18; 11 positions match TRBD1. V was pared by 5 bases and J by 10 bases, with 10 bases of the junction left unmatched. Germline CDR1 and CDR2: KGHSH and LQKENI. The length of the CDR3 is 15 residues. In nucleotides, the CDR3 is TGTGCCAGCTCAACCGGGACAGGGGGGCAAACGGAGCAGTTCTTC. It is translated as CASSTGTGGQTEQFF.

This rearrangement joins TRBV6-1 to TRBJ2-3; D possibly uses TRBD1 or TRBD2 (5 bases each). Germline CDR1 reads MNHNS; CDR2 reads SASEGT. This CDR3 is built from 11 residues. The ends were cut back, 1 base at V and 9 bases at J, with 5 bases in the middle. The CDR3 DNA is TGTGCCAGCAGTGAAGGGGGGACGCAGTATTTT. This sequence encodes CASSEGGTQYF.

The chain combines TRBV6-5 with TRBJ1-2; 7 nucleotides line up with TRBD1. J gave up 0 bases and V 9 bases, and 7 bases lay outside the gene matches. Germline values: CDR1 MNHEY, CDR2 SVGAGI. The CDR3 is 14 amino acids. CDR3 sequence reads: CASARQGANYGYTF. DNA for the CDR3: TGTGCCAGTGCACGACAGGGAGCTAACTATGGCTACACCTTC.

Only one count was recorded for this clone. The chain is built from TRBV28 and TRBJ1-4; D perhaps matches TRBD1 (6 bases). Germline V CDR1 and CDR2: MDHEN, SYDVKM. V gave up 7 bases and J gave up 3 bases, with 18 bases separating them. The CDR3 covers 16 residues. The DNA of the CDR3 is TGTGCCAGCATCAGCCGGGGGGCGCGAGCTAATGAAAAACTGTTTTTT. It translates to CASISRGARANEKLFF.

This clone was observed once. J is TRBJ1-5 and V is TRBV6-1; 7 bases map to TRBD1. Germline CDR1 and CDR2: MNHNS and SASEGT. The CDR3 has 15 amino acids. Losses at the gene ends were 4 bases for V and 7 bases for J; bases not matched to a gene: 10. As DNA, the CDR3 is TGTGCCAGCAGTGCAGGGGGATCCACCAGGCAGCCCCAGCATTTT. Amino acids: CASSAGGSTRQPQHF.

CDR3 loop: CASLPGPTQYF. CDR3 coding DNA: TGTGCCAGCCTACCGGGACCTACGCAGTATTTT. The genes are TRBV6-6 and TRBJ2-3; either TRBD1 or TRBD2 may supply D (5 bases each). V lost 8 bases, J lost 8 bases, and 11 bases lay in between. The CDR3 extends over 11 amino acids. Germline V gives CDR1 MNHNY, CDR2 SVGAGI (reference sequence).

Turning to this clone: The sample carries other DNA sequences with the same CDR3. The V gene is TRBV9, the J gene TRBJ1-5; D is uncertain. CDR1 SGDLS and CDR2 YYNGEE come from the germline V gene. This CDR3 has 15 residues. The ends were cut back, 0 bases at V and 0 bases at J, with 7 bases in the middle. The CDR3 DNA sequence: TGTGCCAGCAGCGTAGGGGGATATAGCAATCAGCCCCAGCATTTT. It is translated as CASSVGGYSNQPQHF.

The CDR3 DNA follows: TGTGCCAGCAGCTTTGGGGGCGGGGTGGAGACCCAGTACTTC. It translates to CASSFGGGVETQYF. The chain uses TRBV7-2 and TRBJ2-5, with D perhaps assigned TRBD1 or TRBD2 (6 bases each). V was clipped by 3 bases and J by 5 bases, with 13 bases between them. CDR3 length: 14 amino acids. CDR1 is SGHTA and CDR2 is FQGNSA in the germline V gene. The variable domain in full, completed from reference TRBV7-2 and TRBJ2-5, reads GAGVSQSPSNKVTEKGKDVELRCDPISGHTALYWYRQSLGQGLEFLIYFQGNSAPDKSGLPSDRFSAERTGGSVSTLTIQRTQQEDSAVYLCASSFGGGVETQYFGPGTRLLVL.

The chain links TRBV4-3 to TRBJ1-2; D unclear. CDR1 LGHNA and CDR2 YSLEER come from the germline V gene. The CDR3 has 15 amino acids. V dropped 1 base and J dropped 3 bases, with 12 bases sitting between them. The CDR3: CASSQGTKPDYGYTF. In nucleotides, the CDR3 is TGCGCCAGCAGCCAAGGGACCAAACCGGACTATGGCTACACCTTC.

This chain uses TRBV7-2 with TRBJ1-4; D gene uncertain. This CDR3 contains 12 residues. Trimming removed 5 bases at V and 12 bases at J, with 13 bases between. Per germline, CDR1 SGHTA and CDR2 FQGNSA. The CDR3 protein is CASSPPVGELFF. CDR3 sequence (DNA): TGTGCCAGCAGCCCCCCGGTTGGTGAACTGTTTTTT.

The chain uses TRBV7-2 and TRBJ1-3, with D maybe TRBD1 (5 bases). Germline V CDR1 and CDR2: SGHTA, FQGNSA. This CDR3 comprises 16 residues. With 7 bases removed from V and 0 bases from J, the gap between germline ends came to 16 bases. In DNA form, the CDR3 reads TGTGCCAGCACCCCTGGGGGAAGTTTCTCTGGAAACACCATATATTTT. It codes for CASTPGGSFSGNTIYF.

The rearrangement joins TRBV7-9 to TRBJ1-1; 8 nucleotides agree with TRBD1. Germline CDR1 reads SEHNR; CDR2 reads FQNEAQ (reference sequence). This CDR3 is built from 18 residues. V trimming: 1 base; J trimming: 0 bases; junction bases outside the gene matches: 10. DNA for the CDR3: TGTGCCAGCAGCTTAGGAGGCGGGACAGGCCGCATGAACACTGAAGCTTTCTTT. Amino acid sequence: CASSLGGGTGRMNTEAFF.

The sample holds one count of this clone. The gene calls are TRBV6-6 and TRBJ2-3, with TRBD2 matching over 8 bases. V shed 6 bases and J 0 bases; nucleotides not matched to a gene: 5. This CDR3 is built from 15 residues. The germline gives CDR1 MNHNY, CDR2 SVGAGI (reference sequence). The chain's CDR3 is CASSIGLASTDTQYF. Written as DNA, the CDR3 is TGTGCCAGCAGCATCGGACTAGCCAGCACAGATACGCAGTATTTT.

V usage is TRBV6-6 and J usage is TRBJ1-1; a weak D match, TRBD1 (6 bases). There are 12 residues in the CDR3. Deletions cut 7 bases from V and 9 bases from J, with 15 bases between. Germline V gene sequence: CDR1 MNHNY, CDR2 SVGAGI (reference sequence). The CDR3 DNA is TGTGCCAGCACCCCGCCACAGGGCAAAGCTTTCTTT. Translating gives CASTPPQGKAFF.

This clone was detected once. The chain carries TRBV18 and TRBJ2-7, with TRBD1 identical over 9 bases. The CDR3 contains 16 residues. V was pared by 3 bases and J by 2 bases, with 8 bases of the junction left unmatched. CDR1 is KGHSH, CDR2 LQKENI, per germline. This CDR3 reads CASSPTPGQGTYEQYF. CDR3 bases: TGTGCCAGCTCACCCACTCCGGGACAGGGAACCTACGAGCAGTACTTC.